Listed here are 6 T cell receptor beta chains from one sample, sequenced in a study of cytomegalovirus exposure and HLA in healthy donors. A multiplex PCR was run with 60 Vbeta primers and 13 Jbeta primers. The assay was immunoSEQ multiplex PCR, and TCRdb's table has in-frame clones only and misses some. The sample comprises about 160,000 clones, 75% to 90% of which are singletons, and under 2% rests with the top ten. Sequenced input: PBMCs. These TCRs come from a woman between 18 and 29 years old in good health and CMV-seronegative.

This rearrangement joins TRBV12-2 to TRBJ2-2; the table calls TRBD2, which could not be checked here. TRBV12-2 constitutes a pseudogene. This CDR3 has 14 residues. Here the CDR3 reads CASRLARDTGELFF. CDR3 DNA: TGTGCAAGTCGCTTAGCTAGAGACACCGGGGAGCTGTTTTTT.

The chain's CDR3 is CASSESLAGMANTQYF. CDR3 nucleotides: TGCGCCAGCAGTGAGTCACTAGCGGGGATGGCGAATACGCAGTATTTT. The chain uses TRBV10-1 and TRBJ2-3; 10 nucleotides agree with TRBD2. V lost 0 bases, J lost 7 bases, and 7 bases stayed unmatched. The CDR3 length is 16 residues. The germline V gene has CDR1 WNHNN and CDR2 SYGVQD (reference sequence).

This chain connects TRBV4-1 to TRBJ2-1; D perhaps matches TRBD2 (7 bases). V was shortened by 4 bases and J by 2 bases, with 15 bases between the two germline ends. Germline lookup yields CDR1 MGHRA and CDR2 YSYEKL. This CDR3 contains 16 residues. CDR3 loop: CASSRYREGTYNEQFF. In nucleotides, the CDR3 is TGCGCCAGCAGCCGATACAGGGAGGGTACCTACAATGAGCAGTTCTTC.

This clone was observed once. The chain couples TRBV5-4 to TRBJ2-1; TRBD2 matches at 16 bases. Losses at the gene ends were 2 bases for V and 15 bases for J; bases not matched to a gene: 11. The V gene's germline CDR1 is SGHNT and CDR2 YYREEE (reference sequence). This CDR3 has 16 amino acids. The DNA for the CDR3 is TGTGCCAGCAGCTTACAGGGGACTAGCGGGAGGGCTAGGTCGTTCTTC. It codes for CASSLQGTSGRARSFF. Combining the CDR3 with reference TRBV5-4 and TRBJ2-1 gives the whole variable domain ETGVTQSPTHLIKTRGQQVTLRCSSQSGHNTVSWYQQALGQGPQFIFQYYREEENGRGNFPPRFSGLQFPNYSSELNVNALELDDSALYLCASSLQGTSGRARSFFGPGTRLTVL.

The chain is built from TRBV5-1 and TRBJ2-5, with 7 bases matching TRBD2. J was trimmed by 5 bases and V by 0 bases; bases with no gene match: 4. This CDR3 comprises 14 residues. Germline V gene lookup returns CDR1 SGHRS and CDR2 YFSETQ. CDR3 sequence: CASSLGTSLETQYF. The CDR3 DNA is TGCGCCAGCAGCTTGGGGACTAGTCTGGAGACCCAGTACTTC.

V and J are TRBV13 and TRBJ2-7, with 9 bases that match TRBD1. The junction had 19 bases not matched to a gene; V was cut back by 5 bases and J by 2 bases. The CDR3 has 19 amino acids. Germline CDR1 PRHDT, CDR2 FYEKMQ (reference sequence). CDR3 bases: TGTGCCAGCAGCCGAACAGGGGGCGCGGTGGCCCTGAACCCCTACGAGCAGTACTTC. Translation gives CASSRTGGAVALNPYEQYF.